Reported below is one T cell receptor (beta chain). Its cognate antigen is unknown. This sample stems from a study of T cells in Graves' hyperthyroidism and ophthalmopathy. General observations from the study: Classification by a 13 V-J model distinguished ophthalmopathy from stable hyperthyroidism.

It was RNA transcripts that yielded the amplified TCR beta CDR3 regions. First-round RT-PCR targeting the TCR CDR3 was performed with the HTBI primer set. TCRdb re-called the multiplex PCR reads through MiXCR, storing one row per CDR3 protein. The sample carries 400,000 to 550,000 distinct CDR3 sequences, around 14% recorded once. In germline, CDR1 is LNHDA, CDR2 SQIVND (reference sequence). V was clipped by 10 bases and J by 2 bases; unmatched bases: 15. This CDR3 has 17 amino acids. This TCR derives from a woman between 18 and 29 years old with Graves' hyperthyroidism. The chain has TRBV19 and TRBJ2-7; 12 bases align to TRBD2. Material for sequencing was blood. The CDR3 protein is CANWTSGEQSSTYEQYF. The CDR3 region has the DNA TGTGCCAACTGGACTAGCGGGGAACAGTCCTCCACCTACGAGCAGTACTTC.